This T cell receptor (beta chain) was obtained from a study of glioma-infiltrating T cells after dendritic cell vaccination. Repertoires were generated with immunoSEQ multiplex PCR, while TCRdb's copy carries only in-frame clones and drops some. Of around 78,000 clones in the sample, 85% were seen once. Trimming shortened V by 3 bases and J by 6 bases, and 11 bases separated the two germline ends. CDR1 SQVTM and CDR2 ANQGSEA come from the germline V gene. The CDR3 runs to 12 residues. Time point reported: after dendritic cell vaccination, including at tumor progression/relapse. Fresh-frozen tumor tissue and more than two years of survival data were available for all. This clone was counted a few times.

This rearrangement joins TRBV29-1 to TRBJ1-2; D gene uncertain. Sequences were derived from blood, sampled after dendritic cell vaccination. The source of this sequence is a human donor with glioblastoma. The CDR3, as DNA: TGCAGCGTTGACAGGAACGGCGATGGCTACACCTTC. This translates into CSVDRNGDGYTF.